This TCR beta chain was found in a study of T-cell memory formation after mild COVID-19. Study findings and constraints: Clones contracting across day 15 to 85 had a balanced CD4/CD8 profile; later expanding clones leaned CD4+. Memory sampled before infection contained some responding clones, suggesting cross-reactive memory joined.

Each CDR3 protein gets one entry after TCRdb re-called the 5' RACE reads with MiXCR. This table has some 320,000 distinct CDR3 sequences, roughly an eighth appearing once. Deletions cut 5 bases from V and 0 bases from J, with 12 bases between. Germline loops: CDR1 SGHVS, CDR2 FQNEAQ. The CDR3 runs to 15 residues. This clonotype has only a few counts. Its cognate antigen is unknown. The gene calls are TRBV7-8 and TRBJ2-3; no clear D gene. Material for sequencing was PBMCs or a T cell subset sorted from them (not recorded which). The sequence was collected from a man between 18 and 29 years old who had mild COVID-19 (a few samples of this study predate the infection). Cell type and time point are not known. Written as DNA, the CDR3 is TGTGCCAGCAGCCCCCGGCCGCAAAGCACAGATACGCAGTATTTT. The encoded protein is CASSPRPQSTDTQYF.